One T cell receptor (beta chain) is described in this entry. Antigen: not known. At baseline, cycle 4 day 1, and cycle 7 day 1, blood was sampled. The ends were cut back, 3 bases at V and 2 bases at J, with 6 bases in the middle. The CDR3 is made up of 13 amino acids. From germline, CDR1 is LNHDA and CDR2 SQIVND (reference sequence). Using immunoSEQ multiplex PCR, the repertoire was profiled, and TCRdb retains in-frame clones only, with some absent. The sample has roughly 66,000 clones; roughly 87% are singletons. The data stem from a study of OX40 agonist ivuxolimab in advanced cancers. Study information: A history of anti-PD-1, anti-PD-L1 or anti-CTLA-4 therapy was acceptable, and over 35% had some. Partial responses were achieved by three patients, of whom one had hepatocellular carcinoma and two had cutaneous melanoma.

Notes on the study in general: Still undetermined is the antigen specificity of the expanded peripheral T cells.

Sequences were derived from CD4+ or CD8+ T cells sorted from blood, sampled in a trial of the OX40 agonist ivuxolimab. The origin of this receptor is an adult with an advanced solid tumor such as melanoma, head and neck, liver or kidney cancer. The genes are TRBV19 and TRBJ2-3; D gene ambiguous. The CDR3 DNA is TGTGCCAGTAGTATGGGCTTCACAGATACGCAGTATTTT. Translation: CASSMGFTDTQYF.